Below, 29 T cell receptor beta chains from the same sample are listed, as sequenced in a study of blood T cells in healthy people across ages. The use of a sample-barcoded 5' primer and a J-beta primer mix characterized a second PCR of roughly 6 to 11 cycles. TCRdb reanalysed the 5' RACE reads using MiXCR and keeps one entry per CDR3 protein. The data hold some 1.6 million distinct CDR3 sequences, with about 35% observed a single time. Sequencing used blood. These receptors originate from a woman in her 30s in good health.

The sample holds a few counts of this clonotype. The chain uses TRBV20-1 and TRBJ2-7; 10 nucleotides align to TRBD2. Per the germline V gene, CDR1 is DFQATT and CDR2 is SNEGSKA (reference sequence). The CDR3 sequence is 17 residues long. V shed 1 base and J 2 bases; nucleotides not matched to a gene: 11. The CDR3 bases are TGCAGTGCTAGAGGCCGACCCGGACTAGCGGATCCCTACGAGCAGTACTTC. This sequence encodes CSARGRPGLADPYEQYF.

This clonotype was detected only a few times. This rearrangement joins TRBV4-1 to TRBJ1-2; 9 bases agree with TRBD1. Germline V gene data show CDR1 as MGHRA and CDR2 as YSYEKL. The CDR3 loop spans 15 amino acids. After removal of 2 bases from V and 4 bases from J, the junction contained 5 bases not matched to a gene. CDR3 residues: CASSQTVGQGYGYTF. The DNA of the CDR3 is TGCGCCAGCAGCCAAACGGTGGGACAGGGCTATGGCTACACCTTC.

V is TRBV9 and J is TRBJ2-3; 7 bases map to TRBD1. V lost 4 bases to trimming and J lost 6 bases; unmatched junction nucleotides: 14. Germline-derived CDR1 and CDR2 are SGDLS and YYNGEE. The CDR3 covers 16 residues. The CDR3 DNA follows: TGTGCCAGCAGCTCCCGACAGGGTATCCTTCGGGATACGCAGTATTTT. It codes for CASSSRQGILRDTQYF. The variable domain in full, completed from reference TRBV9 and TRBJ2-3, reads DSGVTQTPKHLITATGQRVTLRCSPRSGDLSVYWYQQSLDQGLQFLIQYYNGEERAKGNILERFSAQQFPDLHSELNLSSLELGDSALYFCASSSRQGILRDTQYFGPGTRLTVL.

The CDR3: CASSQGWTGVGNTIYF. The CDR3 DNA is TGTGCCAGCAGCCAAGGATGGACAGGCGTTGGAAACACCATATATTTT. This rearrangement joins TRBV14 to TRBJ1-3, with 7 bases fitting TRBD1. Germline trimming cut 1 base from V and 3 bases from J; bases unmatched to any gene: 6. The CDR3 covers 16 residues. Per germline, CDR1 SGHDN and CDR2 FVKESK.

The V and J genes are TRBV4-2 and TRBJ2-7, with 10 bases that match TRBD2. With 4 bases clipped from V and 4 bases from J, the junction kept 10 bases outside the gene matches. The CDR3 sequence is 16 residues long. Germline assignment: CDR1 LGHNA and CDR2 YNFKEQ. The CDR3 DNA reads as TGTGCCAGCAGCCCGGCAAGAGCGGGGGGGTGGTACGAGCAGTACTTC. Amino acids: CASSPARAGGWYEQYF.

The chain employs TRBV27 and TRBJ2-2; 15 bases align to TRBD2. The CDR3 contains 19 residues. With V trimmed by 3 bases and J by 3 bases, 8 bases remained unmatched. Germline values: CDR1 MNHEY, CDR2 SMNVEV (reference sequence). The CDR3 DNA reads TGTGCCAGCAGTTTCCTAGGACTAGCGGGAGGGCGGGACACCGGGGAGCTGTTTTTT. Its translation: CASSFLGLAGGRDTGELFF.

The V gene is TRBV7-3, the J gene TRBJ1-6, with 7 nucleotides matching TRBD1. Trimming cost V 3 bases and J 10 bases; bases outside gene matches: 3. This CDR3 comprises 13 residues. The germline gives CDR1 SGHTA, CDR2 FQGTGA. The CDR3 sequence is CASSFTGDSPLHF. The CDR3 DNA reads TGTGCCAGCAGCTTTACAGGGGACTCACCCCTCCACTTT.

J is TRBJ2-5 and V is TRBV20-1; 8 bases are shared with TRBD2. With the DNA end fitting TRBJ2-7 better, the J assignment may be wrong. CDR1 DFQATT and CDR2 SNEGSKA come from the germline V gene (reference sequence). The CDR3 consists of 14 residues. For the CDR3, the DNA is TGCAGTGCTTTAGCGGGACTAGACTCCTACGAGCAGTACTTC. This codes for CSALAGLDSYEQYF.

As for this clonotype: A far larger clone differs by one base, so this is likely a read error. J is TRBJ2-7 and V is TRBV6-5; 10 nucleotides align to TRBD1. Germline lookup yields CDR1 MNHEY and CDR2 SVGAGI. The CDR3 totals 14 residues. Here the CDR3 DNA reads TGTGCCGGCAGTCCTGGGACAGGGGCCTACGAGCAGTACTTC. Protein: CAGSPGTGAYEQYF.

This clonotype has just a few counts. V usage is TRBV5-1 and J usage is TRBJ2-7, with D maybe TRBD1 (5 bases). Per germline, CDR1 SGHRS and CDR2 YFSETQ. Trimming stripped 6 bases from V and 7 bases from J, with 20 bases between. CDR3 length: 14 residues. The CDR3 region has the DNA TGCGCCAGCACCCAGGGATCCCAGATGAAGGAGCAGTACTTC. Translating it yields CASTQGSQMKEQYF.

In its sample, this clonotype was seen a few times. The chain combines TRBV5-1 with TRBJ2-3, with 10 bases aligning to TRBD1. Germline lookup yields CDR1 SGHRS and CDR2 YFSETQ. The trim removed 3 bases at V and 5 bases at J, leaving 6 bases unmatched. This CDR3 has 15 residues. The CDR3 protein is CASSYDRGRVDTQYF. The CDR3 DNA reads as TGCGCCAGCAGCTACGACAGGGGGCGGGTAGATACGCAGTATTTT.

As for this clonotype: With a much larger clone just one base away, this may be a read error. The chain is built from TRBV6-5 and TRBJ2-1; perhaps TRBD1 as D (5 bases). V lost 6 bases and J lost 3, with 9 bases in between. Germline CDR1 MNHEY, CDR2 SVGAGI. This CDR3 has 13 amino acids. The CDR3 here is CASRLDNYNEQFF. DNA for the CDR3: TGTGCCAGCAGGTTGGACAACTACAATGAGCAGTTCTTC.

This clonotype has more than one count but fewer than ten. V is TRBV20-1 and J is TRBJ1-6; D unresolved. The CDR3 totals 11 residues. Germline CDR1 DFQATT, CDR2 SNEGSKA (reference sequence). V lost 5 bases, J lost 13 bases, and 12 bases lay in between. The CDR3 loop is CSAGGLNPLHF. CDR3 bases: TGCAGTGCTGGAGGGCTTAACCCCCTCCACTTT.

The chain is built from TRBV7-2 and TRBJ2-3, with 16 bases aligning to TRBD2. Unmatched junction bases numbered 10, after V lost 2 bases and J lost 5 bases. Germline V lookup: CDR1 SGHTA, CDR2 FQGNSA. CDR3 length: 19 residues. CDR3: CASSLYGTSGGALLDTQYF. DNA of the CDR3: TGTGCCAGCAGCTTATACGGGACTAGCGGGGGGGCCTTATTAGATACGCAGTATTTT. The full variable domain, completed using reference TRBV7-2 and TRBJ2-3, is GAGVSQSPSNKVTEKGKDVELRCDPISGHTALYWYRQSLGQGLEFLIYFQGNSAPDKSGLPSDRFSAERTGGSVSTLTIQRTQQEDSAVYLCASSLYGTSGGALLDTQYFGPGTRLTVL.

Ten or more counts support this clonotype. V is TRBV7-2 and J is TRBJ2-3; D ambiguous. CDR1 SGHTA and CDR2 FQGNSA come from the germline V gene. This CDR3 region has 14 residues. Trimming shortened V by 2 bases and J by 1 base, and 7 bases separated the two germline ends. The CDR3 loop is CASSLYRGTDTQYF. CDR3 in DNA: TGTGCCAGCAGCTTATACCGGGGCACAGATACGCAGTATTTT.

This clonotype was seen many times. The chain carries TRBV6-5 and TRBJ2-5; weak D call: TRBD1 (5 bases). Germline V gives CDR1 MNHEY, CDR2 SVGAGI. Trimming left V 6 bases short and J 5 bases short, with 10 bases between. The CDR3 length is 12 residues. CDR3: CASRKGWETQYF. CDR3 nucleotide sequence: TGTGCCAGCAGAAAGGGGTGGGAGACCCAGTACTTC.

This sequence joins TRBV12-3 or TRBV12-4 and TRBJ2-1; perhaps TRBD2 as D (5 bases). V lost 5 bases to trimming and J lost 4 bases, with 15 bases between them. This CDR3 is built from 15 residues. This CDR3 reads CASSTRTGWYNEQFF. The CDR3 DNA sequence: TGTGCCAGCAGTACGCGGACTGGGTGGTACAATGAGCAGTTCTTC.

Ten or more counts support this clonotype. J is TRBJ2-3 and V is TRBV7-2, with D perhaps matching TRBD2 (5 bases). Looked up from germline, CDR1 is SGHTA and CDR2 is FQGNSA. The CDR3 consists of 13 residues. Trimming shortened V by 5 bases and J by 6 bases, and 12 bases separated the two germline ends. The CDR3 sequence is CASSPARGDTQYF. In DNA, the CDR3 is TGTGCCAGCAGCCCCGCCCGCGGGGATACGCAGTATTTT. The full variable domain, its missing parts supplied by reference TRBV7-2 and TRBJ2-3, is GAGVSQSPSNKVTEKGKDVELRCDPISGHTALYWYRQSLGQGLEFLIYFQGNSAPDKSGLPSDRFSAERTGGSVSTLTIQRTQQEDSAVYLCASSPARGDTQYFGPGTRLTVL.

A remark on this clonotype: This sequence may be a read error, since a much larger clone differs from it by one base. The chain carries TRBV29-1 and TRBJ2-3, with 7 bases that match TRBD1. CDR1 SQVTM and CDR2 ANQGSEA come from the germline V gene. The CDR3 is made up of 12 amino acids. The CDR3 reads CSAGSGTDAQYF. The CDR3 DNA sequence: TGCAGCGCAGGCTCAGGGACAGATGCGCAGTATTTT.

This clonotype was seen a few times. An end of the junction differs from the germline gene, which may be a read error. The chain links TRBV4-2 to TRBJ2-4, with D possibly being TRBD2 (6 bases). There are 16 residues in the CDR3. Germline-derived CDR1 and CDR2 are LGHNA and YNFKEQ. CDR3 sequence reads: CASSQDSGDAKNIQYF. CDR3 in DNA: TGTGCCAGCAGTCAAGATTCGGGGGACGCCAAAAACATTCAGTACTTC.

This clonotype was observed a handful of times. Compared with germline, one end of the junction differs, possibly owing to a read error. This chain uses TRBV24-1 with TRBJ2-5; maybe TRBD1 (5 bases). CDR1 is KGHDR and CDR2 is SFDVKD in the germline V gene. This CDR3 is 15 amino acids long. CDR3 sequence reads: CATGDSTRTPETQYF. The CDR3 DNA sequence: TGTGCCACCGGTGACAGTACTCGCACCCCAGAGACCCAGTACTTC.

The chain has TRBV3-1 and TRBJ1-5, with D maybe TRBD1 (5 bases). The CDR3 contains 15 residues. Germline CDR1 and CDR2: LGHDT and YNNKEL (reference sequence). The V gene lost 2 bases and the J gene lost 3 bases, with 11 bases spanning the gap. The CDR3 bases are TGTGCCAGCAGCCAAAGGGGTGCGCTCAATCAGCCCCAGCATTTT. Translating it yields CASSQRGALNQPQHF.

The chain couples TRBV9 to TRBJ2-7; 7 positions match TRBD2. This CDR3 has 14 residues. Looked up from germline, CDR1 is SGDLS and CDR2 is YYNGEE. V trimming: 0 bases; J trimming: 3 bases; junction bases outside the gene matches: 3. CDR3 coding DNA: TGTGCCAGCAGCGTAGGTAGCGGGCACTACGAGCAGTACTTC. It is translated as CASSVGSGHYEQYF. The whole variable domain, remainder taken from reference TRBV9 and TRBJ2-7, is DSGVTQTPKHLITATGQRVTLRCSPRSGDLSVYWYQQSLDQGLQFLIQYYNGEERAKGNILERFSAQQFPDLHSELNLSSLELGDSALYFCASSVGSGHYEQYFGPGTRLTVT.

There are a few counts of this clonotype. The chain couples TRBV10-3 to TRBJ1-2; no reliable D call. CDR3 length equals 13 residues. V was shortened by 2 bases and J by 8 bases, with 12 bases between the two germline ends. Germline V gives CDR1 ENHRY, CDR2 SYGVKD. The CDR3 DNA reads TGTGCCATCAGTGAGGTTGGGGATCAGGGCTACACCTTC. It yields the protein CAISEVGDQGYTF.

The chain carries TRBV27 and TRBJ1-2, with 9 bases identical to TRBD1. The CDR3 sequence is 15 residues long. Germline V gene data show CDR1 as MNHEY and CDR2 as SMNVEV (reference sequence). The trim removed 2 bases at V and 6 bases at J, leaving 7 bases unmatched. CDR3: CASSLIWTGANGYTF. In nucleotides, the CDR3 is TGTGCCAGCAGTTTAATTTGGACAGGGGCGAATGGCTACACCTTC.

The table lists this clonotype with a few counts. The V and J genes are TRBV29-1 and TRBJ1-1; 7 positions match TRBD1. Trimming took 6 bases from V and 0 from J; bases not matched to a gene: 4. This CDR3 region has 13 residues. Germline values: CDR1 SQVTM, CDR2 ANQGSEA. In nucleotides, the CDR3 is TGCAGCGTCGGGGGACAGATGAACACTGAAGCTTTCTTT. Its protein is CSVGGQMNTEAFF.

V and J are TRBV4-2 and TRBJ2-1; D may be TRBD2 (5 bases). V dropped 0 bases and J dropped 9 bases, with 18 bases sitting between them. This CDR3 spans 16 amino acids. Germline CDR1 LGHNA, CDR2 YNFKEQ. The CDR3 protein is CASSQDERAGHGEQFF. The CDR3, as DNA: TGTGCCAGCAGCCAAGATGAGAGGGCGGGCCATGGTGAGCAGTTCTTC.

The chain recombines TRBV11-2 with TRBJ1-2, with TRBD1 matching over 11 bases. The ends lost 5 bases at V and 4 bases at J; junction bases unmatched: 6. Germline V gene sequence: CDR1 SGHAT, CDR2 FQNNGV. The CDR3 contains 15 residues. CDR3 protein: CASSLGGTGGYGYTF. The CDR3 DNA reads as TGTGCCAGCAGCCTCGGAGGGACAGGGGGCTATGGCTACACCTTC.

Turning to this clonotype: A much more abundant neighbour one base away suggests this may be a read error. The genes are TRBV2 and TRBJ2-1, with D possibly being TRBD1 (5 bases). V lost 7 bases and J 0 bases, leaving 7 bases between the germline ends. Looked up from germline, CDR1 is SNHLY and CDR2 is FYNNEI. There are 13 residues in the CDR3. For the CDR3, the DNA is TGTGCCAGCATCCAGGGCTCCTACAATGAGCAGTTCTTC. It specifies CASIQGSYNEQFF.